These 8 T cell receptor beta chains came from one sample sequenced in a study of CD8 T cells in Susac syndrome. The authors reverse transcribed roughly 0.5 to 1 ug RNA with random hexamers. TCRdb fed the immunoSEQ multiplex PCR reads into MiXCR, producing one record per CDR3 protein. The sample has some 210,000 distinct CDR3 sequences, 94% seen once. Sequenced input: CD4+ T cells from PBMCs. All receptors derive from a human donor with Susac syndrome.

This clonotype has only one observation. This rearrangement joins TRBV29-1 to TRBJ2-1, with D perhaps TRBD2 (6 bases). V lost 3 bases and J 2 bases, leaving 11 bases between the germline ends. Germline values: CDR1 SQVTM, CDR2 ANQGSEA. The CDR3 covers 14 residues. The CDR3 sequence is CSVDFSGTYNEQFF. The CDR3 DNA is TGCAGCGTTGATTTTAGCGGCACCTACAATGAGCAGTTCTTC.

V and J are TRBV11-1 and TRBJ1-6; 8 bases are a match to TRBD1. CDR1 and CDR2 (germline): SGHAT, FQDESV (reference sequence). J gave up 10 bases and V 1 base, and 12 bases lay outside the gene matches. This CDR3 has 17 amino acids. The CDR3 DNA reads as TGTGCCAGCAGCTTAGACTTGTCTGGGACAGGACCATCACCCCTCCACTTT. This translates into CASSLDLSGTGPSPLHF.

The CDR3 region is CASSLSARTLSSYNEQFF. CDR3 coding DNA: TGCGCCAGCAGCTTGAGTGCTAGAACCCTTAGCTCCTACAATGAGCAGTTCTTC. The chain is built from TRBV4-3 and TRBJ2-1; D not resolved. Trimming took 5 bases from V and 0 from J, leaving 20 bases between them. This CDR3 contains 18 residues. CDR1 and CDR2 (germline): LGHNA, YSLEER.

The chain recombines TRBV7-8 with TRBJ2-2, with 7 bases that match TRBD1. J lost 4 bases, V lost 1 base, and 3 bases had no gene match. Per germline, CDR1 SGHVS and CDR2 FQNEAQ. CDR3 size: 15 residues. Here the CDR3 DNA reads TGTGCCAGCAGCTTAGTAGGGGGCAGCACCGGGGAGCTGTTTTTT. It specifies CASSLVGGSTGELFF. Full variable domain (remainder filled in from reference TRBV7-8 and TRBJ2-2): GAGVSQSPRYKVAKRGQDVALRCDPISGHVSLFWYQQALGQGPEFLTYFQNEAQLDKSGLPSDRFFAERPEGSVSTLKIQRTQQEDSAVYLCASSLVGGSTGELFFGEGSRLTVL.

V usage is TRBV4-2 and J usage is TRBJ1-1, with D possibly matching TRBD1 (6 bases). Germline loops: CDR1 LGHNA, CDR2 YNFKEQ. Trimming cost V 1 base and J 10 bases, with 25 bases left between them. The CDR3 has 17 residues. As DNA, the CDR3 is TGTGCCAGCAGCCAAGTTTGGACTCGGACAGCGATGCGCGTAGCTTTCTTT. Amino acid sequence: CASSQVWTRTAMRVAFF.

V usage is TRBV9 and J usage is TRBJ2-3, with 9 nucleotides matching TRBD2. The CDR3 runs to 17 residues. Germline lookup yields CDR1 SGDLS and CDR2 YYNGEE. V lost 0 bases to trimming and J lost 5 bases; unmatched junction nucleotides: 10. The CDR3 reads CASSVGPSGGTKDTQYF. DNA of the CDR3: TGTGCCAGCAGCGTAGGTCCCAGCGGGGGGACTAAAGATACGCAGTATTTT.

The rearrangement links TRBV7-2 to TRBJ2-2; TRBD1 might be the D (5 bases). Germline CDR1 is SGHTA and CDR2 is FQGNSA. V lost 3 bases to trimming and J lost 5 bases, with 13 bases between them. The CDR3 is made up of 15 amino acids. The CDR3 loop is CASSLSRASTGELFF. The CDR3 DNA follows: TGTGCCAGCAGCTTGAGCAGGGCTTCAACCGGGGAGCTGTTTTTT.

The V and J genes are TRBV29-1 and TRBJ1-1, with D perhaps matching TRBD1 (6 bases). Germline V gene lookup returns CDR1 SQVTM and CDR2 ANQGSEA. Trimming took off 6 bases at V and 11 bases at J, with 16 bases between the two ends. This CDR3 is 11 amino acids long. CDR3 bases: TGCAGCGTCGAGGGACAAGATTTGGCTTTCTTT. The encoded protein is CSVEGQDLAFF.